The source of this T cell receptor (beta chain) is a study of patients and donors after allogeneic stem cell transplantation. Many counts were recorded for this clonotype. A single record per CDR3 protein comes from TCRdb applying MiXCR to the RT-PCR reads. The table has about 960,000 distinct CDR3 sequences, roughly 18% seen once. Germline CDR1 SGHAT, CDR2 FQNNGV. Trimming removed 1 base from V and 6 bases from J, with 12 bases in between. The CDR3 extends over 14 amino acids. This TCR came from a human donor who was either an allogeneic HSCT recipient or a stem cell or donor lymphocyte infusion donor (not recorded which). It is not recorded whose cells these are; they may come from a transplant donor. The V gene is TRBV11-2, the J gene TRBJ1-1; D remains unclear. The source material was blood, either unsorted or a sorted T cell fraction (not recorded which). CDR3 loop: CASSLGFLDAEAFF. In DNA, the CDR3 is TGTGCCAGCAGCTTAGGGTTTCTGGACGCTGAAGCTTTCTTT.